These T cell receptor beta chains were read from a single sample in a study of early T cells in non-severe SARS-CoV-2 infection. TCRdb processed the 5' RACE reads anew with MiXCR; each CDR3 protein has one entry. The table records approximately 35,000 distinct CDR3 sequences, under 6% of them present only once. Sequenced: whole blood. These receptors came from an adult who was a healthcare worker with PCR-confirmed SARS-CoV-2 infection or an uninfected control (not recorded which). Both conserved end residues are part of each CDR3. D genes are given only for firm matches. A row's size may be missing; if present it is once, few, many or a size class.

d_gene	v_gene	abundance	j_gene	CDR3aa	CDR3nt
-	TRBV9	-	TRBJ1-3	CASSVAVSSGNTIYF	TGTGCCAGCAGCGTAGCAGTGAGCTCTGGAAACACCATATATTTT
-	TRBV10-3	few	TRBJ1-5	CAISGGSNQPQHF	TGTGCCATCAGTGGGGGGAGCAATCAGCCCCAGCATTTT
TRBD2	TRBV4-3	-	TRBJ2-3	CASSQEASGDTDTQYF	TGCGCCAGCAGCCAAGAGGCTAGCGGGGACACAGATACGCAGTATTTT
-	TRBV2	medium-sized	TRBJ2-3	CASSEKASTDTQYF	TGTGCCAGCAGTGAGAAAGCGAGCACAGATACGCAGTATTTT
TRBD2	TRBV20-1	many	TRBJ2-1	CSPVAGGYNEQFF	TGCAGCCCCGTCGCGGGGGGCTACAATGAGCAGTTCTTC
-	TRBV6-5	-	TRBJ2-7	CAVATRGAPSVYEQYF	TGTGCTGTGGCCACACGAGGGGCACCTTCGGTCTACGAGCAGTACTTC
-	TRBV6-6	-	TRBJ2-7	CASSYSNPSSVYEQYF	TGTGCCAGCAGTTACTCGAATCCCTCCAGCGTCTACGAGCAGTACTTC
-	TRBV30	many	TRBJ2-2	CAWSQTGGLQELFF	TGTGCCTGGAGCCAGACCGGGGGGCTGCAGGAGCTGTTTTTT
-	TRBV2	-	TRBJ2-6	CATSGLGANVLTF	TGTGCCACCTCTGGGTTAGGGGCCAACGTCCTGACTTTC
-	TRBV7-9	few	TRBJ2-6	CASSRDLGRSGANVLTF	TGTGCCAGCAGCCGTGACTTGGGTCGCTCTGGGGCCAACGTCCTGACTTTC
TRBD1	TRBV15	few	TRBJ2-2	CATSSRTGPANTGELFF	TGTGCCACCAGCAGTCGGACAGGGCCTGCGAACACCGGGGAGCTGTTTTTT
-	TRBV20-1	many	TRBJ2-5	CSACLTGRRQETQYF	TGCAGTGCCTGTCTGACAGGGAGGAGACAAGAGACCCAGTACTTC
TRBD1	TRBV19	many	TRBJ1-4	CASSPGQRGGEKLFF	TGTGCCAGTAGCCCGGGACAGCGAGGGGGTGAAAAACTGTTTTTT
-	TRBV11-2	many	TRBJ2-1	CASSPPRDEQFF	TGTGCCAGCAGCCCACCCCGGGACGAGCAGTTCTTC
-	TRBV7-2	few	TRBJ1-2	CASSLGRVYYGYTF	TGTGCCAGCAGCTTGGGCAGAGTCTACTATGGCTACACCTTC
TRBD2	TRBV20-1	few	TRBJ2-5	CSATSSGQETQYF	TGCAGTGCAACCTCTAGCGGACAAGAGACCCAGTACTTC
TRBD2	TRBV7-9	-	TRBJ2-1	CASSPLGRGTQHEQFF	TGTGCCAGCAGCCCGCTAGGGAGGGGCACCCAGCATGAGCAGTTCTTC
-	TRBV4-1	few	TRBJ1-1	CASRYQGATEAFF	TGCGCCAGCAGGTATCAGGGTGCCACTGAAGCTTTCTTT
-	TRBV20-1	-	TRBJ2-7	CSATGGVYEQYF	TGCAGTGCTACAGGTGGAGTCTACGAGCAGTACTTC
TRBD2	TRBV20-1	many	TRBJ2-5	CSARDQASGDQETQYF	TGCAGTGCTAGAGATCAGGCTAGCGGGGACCAAGAGACCCAGTACTTC
-	TRBV5-1	many	TRBJ1-1	CASSLLSVNTEAFF	TGCGCCAGCAGCTTGTTATCGGTGAACACTGAAGCTTTCTTT
-	TRBV20-1	-	TRBJ2-5	CSARGLETQYF	TGCAGTGCTAGGGGTTTGGAGACCCAGTACTTC
TRBD1	TRBV2	few	TRBJ1-2	CASSEEQGAAGYTF	TGTGCCAGCAGTGAAGAACAGGGGGCTGCGGGCTACACCTTC
TRBD2	TRBV10-3	many	TRBJ2-5	CAISESRGAFETQYF	TGTGCCATCAGTGAGTCGCGGGGGGCCTTCGAGACCCAGTACTTC
TRBD1	TRBV2	-	TRBJ2-7	CASTRQGPSYEQHF	TGTGCCAGCACCCGACAGGGGCCATCCTACGAGCAGCACTTC
-	TRBV10-3	many	TRBJ1-3	CAISNSGNTIYF	TGTGCCATCAGCAACTCTGGAAACACCATATATTTT
TRBD1	TRBV7-2	many	TRBJ2-1	CASSSLELTGRKNEQFF	TGTGCCAGCAGCTCCCTTGAACTGACAGGGCGTAAAAATGAGCAGTTCTTC
-	TRBV7-3	many	TRBJ2-3	CASSYGLPGDTQYF	TGTGCCAGCAGCTACGGACTACCCGGAGATACGCAGTATTTT
TRBD2	TRBV6-2/TRBV6-3	many	TRBJ2-5	CASSTYRDYKQETQYF	TGTGCCAGCAGTACCTATAGGGACTACAAACAAGAGACCCAGTACTTC
TRBD1	TRBV6-4	-	TRBJ2-1	CASSGGTGGYNEQFF	TGTGCCAGCAGTGGAGGGACAGGGGGCTACAATGAGCAGTTCTTC
-	TRBV28	many	TRBJ2-1	CASTGVAYEQFF	TGTGCCAGCACTGGGGTTGCGTATGAGCAGTTCTTC